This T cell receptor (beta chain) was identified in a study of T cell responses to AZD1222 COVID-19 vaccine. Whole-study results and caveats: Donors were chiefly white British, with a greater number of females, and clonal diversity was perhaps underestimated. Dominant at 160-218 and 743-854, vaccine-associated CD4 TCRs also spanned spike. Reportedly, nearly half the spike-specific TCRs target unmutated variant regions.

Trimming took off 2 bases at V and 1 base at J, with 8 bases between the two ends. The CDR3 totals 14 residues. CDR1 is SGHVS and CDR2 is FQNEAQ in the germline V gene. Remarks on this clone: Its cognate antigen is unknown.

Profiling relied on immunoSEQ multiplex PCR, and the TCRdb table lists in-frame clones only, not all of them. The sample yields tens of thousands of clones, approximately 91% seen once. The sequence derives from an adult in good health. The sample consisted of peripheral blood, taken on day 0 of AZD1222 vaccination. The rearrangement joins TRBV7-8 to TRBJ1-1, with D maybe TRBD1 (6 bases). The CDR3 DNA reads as TGTGCCAGCAGCTTAAGGACAGCGAACACTGAAGCTTTCTTT. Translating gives CASSLRTANTEAFF.